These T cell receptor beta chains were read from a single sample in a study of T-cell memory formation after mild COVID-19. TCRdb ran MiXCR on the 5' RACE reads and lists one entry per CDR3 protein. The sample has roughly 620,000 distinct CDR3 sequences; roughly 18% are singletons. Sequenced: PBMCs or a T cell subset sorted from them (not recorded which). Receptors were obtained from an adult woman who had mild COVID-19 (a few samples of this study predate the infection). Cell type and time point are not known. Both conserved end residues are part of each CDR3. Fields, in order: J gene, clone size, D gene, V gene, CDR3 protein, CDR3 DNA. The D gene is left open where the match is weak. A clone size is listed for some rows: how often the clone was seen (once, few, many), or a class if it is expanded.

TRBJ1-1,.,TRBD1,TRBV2,CASSGRQGYTEAFF,TGTGCCAGCAGCGGCCGACAGGGGTACACTGAAGCTTTCTTT
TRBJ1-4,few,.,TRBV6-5,CASSYSQGSANEKLFF,TGTGCCAGCAGTTACTCTCAGGGATCAGCTAATGAAAAACTGTTTTTT
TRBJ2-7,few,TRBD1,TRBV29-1,CSATQGGTYEQYF,TGCAGCGCAACACAGGGGGGAACCTACGAGCAGTACTTC
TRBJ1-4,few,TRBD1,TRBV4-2,CASSQGGTAGEKLFF,TGTGCCAGCAGCCAAGGGGGGACAGCGGGTGAAAAACTGTTTTTT
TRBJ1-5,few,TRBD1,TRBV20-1,CSAPRGYFYSNQPQHF,TGCAGTGCCCCCAGGGGGTACTTTTATAGCAATCAGCCCCAGCATTTT
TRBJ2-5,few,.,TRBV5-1,CASSGTKGTQYF,TGCGCCAGCAGCGGGACAAAGGGGACCCAGTACTTC
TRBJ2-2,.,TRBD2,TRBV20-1,CSATPKSGGARELFF,TGCAGTGCTACCCCTAAAAGCGGGGGGGCCCGGGAGCTGTTTTTT
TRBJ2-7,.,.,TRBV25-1,CASSGWTGAYEQYF,TGTGCCAGCAGTGGATGGACGGGAGCCTACGAGCAGTACTTC
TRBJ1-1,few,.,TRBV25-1,CASTMNTEAFF,TGTGCCAGCACCATGAACACTGAAGCTTTCTTT
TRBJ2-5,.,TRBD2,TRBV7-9,CASSLGGGRDRRETQYF,TGTGCCAGCAGCCTGGGTGGCGGGAGAGACCGACGGGAGACCCAGTACTTC
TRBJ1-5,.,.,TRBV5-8,CASSLSLGQAYQPQHF,TGTGCCAGCAGCTTGTCATTGGGGCAGGCTTATCAGCCCCAGCATTTT
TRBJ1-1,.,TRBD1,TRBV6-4,CASSATGDWAVTEAFF,TGTGCCAGCAGCGCTACAGGGGACTGGGCCGTAACTGAAGCTTTCTTT
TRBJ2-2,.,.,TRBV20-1,CSARVNSANTGELFF,TGCAGTGCTAGAGTTAATAGCGCTAACACCGGGGAGCTGTTTTTT
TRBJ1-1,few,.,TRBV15,CATSRGEIAEAFF,TGTGCCACCAGCAGAGGGGAGATTGCTGAAGCTTTCTTT
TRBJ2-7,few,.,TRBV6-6,CASSYPGGRSYEQYF,TGTGCCAGCAGTTACCCCGGGGGGCGCTCCTACGAGCAGTACTTC
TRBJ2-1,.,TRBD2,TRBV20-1,CSAHRGGRYEQFF,TGCAGTGCTCACCGCGGGGGGAGGTATGAGCAGTTCTTC
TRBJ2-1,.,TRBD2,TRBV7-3,CASSLIPGLAARNEQFF,TGTGCCAGCAGCTTAATCCCGGGACTAGCGGCGAGGAATGAGCAGTTCTTC
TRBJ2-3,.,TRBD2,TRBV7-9,CASSLASGGAPTDTQYF,TGTGCCAGCAGCTTGGCAAGCGGGGGGGCACCCACAGATACGCAGTATTTT
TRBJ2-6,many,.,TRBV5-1,CASSSGASSGANVLTF,TGCGCCAGCAGCTCGGGGGCTAGCTCTGGGGCCAACGTCCTGACTTTC
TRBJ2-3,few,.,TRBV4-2,CASSPQGSTFTDTQYF,TGTGCCAGCAGCCCGCAGGGCTCAACCTTTACAGATACGCAGTATTTT
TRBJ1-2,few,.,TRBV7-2,CASSFAGTRQGYGYTF,TGTGCCAGCAGCTTCGCGGGGACACGCCAAGGCTATGGCTACACCTTC
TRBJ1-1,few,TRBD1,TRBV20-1,CSAPRGTVEAFF,TGCAGTGCCCCCAGGGGGACAGTTGAAGCTTTCTTT
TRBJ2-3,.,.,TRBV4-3,CASSQTGEKADTQYF,TGCGCCAGCAGCCAAACTGGGGAGAAGGCAGATACGCAGTATTTT
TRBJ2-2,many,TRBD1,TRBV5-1,CASSGGTGVNTGELFF,TGCGCCAGCAGCGGAGGGACAGGGGTGAACACCGGGGAGCTGTTTTTT
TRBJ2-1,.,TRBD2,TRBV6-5,CASSYSRGGSLNNEQFF,TGTGCCAGCAGTTACTCGCGGGGGGGCTCGTTGAACAATGAGCAGTTCTTC
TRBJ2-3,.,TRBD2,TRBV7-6,CASSLSSGVDTQYF,TGTGCCAGCAGCTTATCTAGCGGGGTGGATACGCAGTATTTT
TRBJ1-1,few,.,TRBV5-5,CASSFTGLIGNTEAFF,TGTGCCAGCAGCTTCACGGGGTTGATTGGGAACACTGAAGCTTTCTTT
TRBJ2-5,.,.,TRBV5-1,CASSLQGSETQYF,TGCGCCAGCAGCTTGCAGGGTTCAGAGACCCAGTACTTC
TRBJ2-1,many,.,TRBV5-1,CASSLRDKDYNEQFF,TGCGCCAGCAGCTTAAGGGACAAGGACTACAATGAGCAGTTCTTC
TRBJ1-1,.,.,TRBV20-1,CSALPVTEAFF,TGCAGTGCTCTCCCGGTTACTGAAGCTTTCTTT
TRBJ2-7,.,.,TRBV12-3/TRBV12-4,CASSSDRNEQYF,TGTGCCAGCAGCTCGGACAGAAACGAGCAGTACTTC
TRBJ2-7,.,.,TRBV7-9,CASSLAGGGRYEQYF,TGTGCCAGCAGCTTAGCAGGGGGTGGGAGATACGAGCAGTACTTC
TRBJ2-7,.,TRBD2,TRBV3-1,CASSQETSGIYEQYF,TGTGCCAGCAGCCAAGAAACTAGCGGGATCTACGAGCAGTACTTC
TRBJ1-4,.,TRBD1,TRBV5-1,CASSPTGGNEKLFF,TGCGCCAGCAGCCCGACAGGGGGGAATGAAAAACTGTTTTTT
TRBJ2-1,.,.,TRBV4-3,CASSQGPAFYNEQFF,TGCGCCAGCAGCCAAGGTCCCGCCTTCTACAATGAGCAGTTCTTC
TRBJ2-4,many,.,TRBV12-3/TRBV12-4,CASSLAKNIQYF,TGTGCCAGCAGTTTAGCCAAAAACATTCAGTACTTC
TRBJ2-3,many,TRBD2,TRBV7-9,CASIASGSTDTQYF,TGTGCCAGCATAGCTAGCGGGAGCACAGATACGCAGTATTTT
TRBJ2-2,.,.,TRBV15,CATSRDLGRMGELFF,TGTGCCACCAGCAGAGATTTGGGCAGGATGGGGGAGCTGTTTTTT
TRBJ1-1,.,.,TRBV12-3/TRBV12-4,CASSFRGGGTEAFF,TGTGCCAGCAGTTTCAGGGGAGGAGGGACTGAAGCTTTCTTT
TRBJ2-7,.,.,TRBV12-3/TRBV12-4,CASSKAYEQYF,TGTGCCAGCAGTAAAGCTTACGAGCAGTACTTC
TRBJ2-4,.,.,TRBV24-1,CATSDRQKNIQYF,TGTGCCACCAGTGACCGTCAGAAAAACATTCAGTACTTC
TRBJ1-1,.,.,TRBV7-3,CASSLQGRGDTEAFF,TGTGCCAGCAGCTTACAGGGCCGAGGAGACACTGAAGCTTTCTTT